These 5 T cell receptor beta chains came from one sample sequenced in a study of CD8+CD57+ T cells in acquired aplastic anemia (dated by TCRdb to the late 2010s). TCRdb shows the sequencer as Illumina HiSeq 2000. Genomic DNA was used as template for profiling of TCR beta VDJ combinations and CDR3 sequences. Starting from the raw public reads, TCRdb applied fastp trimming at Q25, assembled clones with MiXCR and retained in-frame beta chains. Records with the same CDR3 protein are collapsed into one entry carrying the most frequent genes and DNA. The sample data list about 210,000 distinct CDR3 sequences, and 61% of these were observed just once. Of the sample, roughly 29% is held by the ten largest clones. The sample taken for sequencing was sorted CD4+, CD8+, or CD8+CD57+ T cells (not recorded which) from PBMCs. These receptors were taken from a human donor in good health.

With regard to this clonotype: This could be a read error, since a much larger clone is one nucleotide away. The CDR3 sequence is CASSRNYGYTF. CDR3 coding DNA: TGTGCCAGCAGCCGGAACTATGGCTACACCTTC. The chain combines TRBV12-3 or TRBV12-4 with TRBJ1-2, with D hard to call. The CDR3 spans 11 residues. V shed 6 bases and J shed 2 bases, with 4 bases lying between them.

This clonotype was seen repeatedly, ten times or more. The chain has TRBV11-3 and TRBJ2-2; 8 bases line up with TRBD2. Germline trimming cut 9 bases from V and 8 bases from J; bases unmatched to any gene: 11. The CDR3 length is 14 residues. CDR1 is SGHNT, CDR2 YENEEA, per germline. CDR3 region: CARIRSGRVGELFF. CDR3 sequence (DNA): TGTGCCAGGATAAGAAGCGGGAGAGTTGGGGAGCTGTTTTTT.

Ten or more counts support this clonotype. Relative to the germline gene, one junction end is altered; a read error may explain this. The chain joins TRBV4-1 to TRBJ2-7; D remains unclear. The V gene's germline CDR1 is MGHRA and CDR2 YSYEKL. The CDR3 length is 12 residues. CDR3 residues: CASSQDGYEQYF. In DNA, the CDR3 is TGTGCCAGCAGCCAAGATGGGTACGAGCAGTACTTC.

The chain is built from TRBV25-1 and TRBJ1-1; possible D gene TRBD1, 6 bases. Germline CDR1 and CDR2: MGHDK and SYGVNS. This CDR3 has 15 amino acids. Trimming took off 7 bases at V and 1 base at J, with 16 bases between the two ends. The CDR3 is CASTSPGHRNTEAFF. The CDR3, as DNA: TGTGCCAGCACCTCGCCGGGACACCGGAACACTGAAGCTTTCTTT.

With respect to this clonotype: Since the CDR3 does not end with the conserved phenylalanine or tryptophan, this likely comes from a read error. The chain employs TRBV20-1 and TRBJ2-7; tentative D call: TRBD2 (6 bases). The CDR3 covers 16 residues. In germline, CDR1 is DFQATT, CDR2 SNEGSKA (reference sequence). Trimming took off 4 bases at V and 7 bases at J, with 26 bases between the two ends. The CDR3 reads CSAIGLASTLSREQYS. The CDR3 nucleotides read TGCAGTGCTATCGGTCTAGCGAGTACCCTATCGAGGGAGCAGTACTCC.